These T cell receptor beta chains were read from a single sample in a study of blood T cell repertoires in COVID-19. The assay was immunoSEQ multiplex PCR, and TCRdb's table has in-frame clones only and misses some. The sample lists roughly 68,000 clones; about 81% were seen once. Sequencing was done on a sample of peripheral blood. These receptors originate from a human donor in a cohort sampled during active COVID-19. CDR3s include the opening cysteine and the closing phenylalanine or tryptophan. A D gene is named only where the DNA matches it firmly. Expanded clones are given a class, and other clones once, few, many or no size at all.

D gene	V gene	J gene	clone size	CDR3 protein	CDR3 DNA
TRBD1	TRBV30	TRBJ1-2	.	CAWRGQGGFVGYGYTF	TGTGCCTGGCGGGGACAGGGAGGGTTCGTTGGATATGGCTACACCTTC
TRBD1	TRBV10-2	TRBJ1-1	.	CASTSQQGTPEAFF	TGCGCCAGCACCTCCCAACAGGGGACCCCTGAAGCTTTCTTT
.	TRBV27	TRBJ1-1	.	CASSFAPGTRNTEAFF	TGTGCCAGCAGTTTCGCACCGGGGACAAGAAACACTGAAGCTTTCTTT
.	TRBV6-5	TRBJ1-1	.	CASSLSKANTEAFF	TGTGCCAGCAGTCTTAGTAAAGCGAACACTGAAGCTTTCTTT
.	TRBV7-6	TRBJ1-1	.	CASSPLSRNTEAFF	TGTGCCAGCAGCCCCCTTTCCAGGAACACTGAAGCTTTCTTT
.	TRBV5-1	TRBJ1-2	.	CASRQSSTGLSLGGYTF	TGCGCCAGCAGACAATCTTCCACAGGGTTATCTCTGGGTGGCTACACCTTC
.	TRBV6-1	TRBJ2-2	many	CASSDPSTGELFF	TGTGCCAGCAGTGATCCCTCGACCGGGGAGCTGTTTTTT
.	TRBV3-1/TRBV3-2	TRBJ1-5	.	CASSLGVPILAHQPQHF	TGTGCCAGCAGCCTTGGAGTTCCCATTTTGGCACATCAGCCCCAGCATTTT
.	TRBV5-1	TRBJ2-7	few	CASSLGQGNVYEQYF	TGCGCCAGCAGCTTGGGCCAGGGGAATGTCTACGAGCAGTACTTC
.	TRBV19	TRBJ1-2	.	CASSMGASYGYTF	TGTGCCAGTAGTATGGGGGCCTCCTATGGCTACACCTTC
.	TRBV3-1/TRBV3-2	TRBJ2-1	once	CASSQATVYEQFF	TGTGCCAGCAGCCAAGCTACGGTGTATGAGCAGTTCTTC
.	TRBV19	TRBJ1-4	.	CASRVPAGEKLFF	TGTGCCAGTAGGGTCCCAGCCGGGGAAAAACTGTTTTTT
TRBD1	TRBV6-1	TRBJ1-5	.	CASREGQAAQPQHF	TGTGCCAGCAGAGAAGGACAGGCAGCTCAGCCCCAGCATTTT
.	TRBV7-2	TRBJ2-7	.	CASSFADSYEQYF	TGTGCCAGCAGCTTCGCAGATTCCTACGAGCAGTACTTC
TRBD2	TRBV7-3	TRBJ2-1	.	CASSLAGGDNEQFF	TGTGCCAGCAGCTTAGCGGGAGGTGACAATGAGCAGTTCTTC